This T cell receptor beta chain appears in the sequencing data of a study of blood T cell repertoires in COVID-19 (dated by TCRdb to about 2020). Context from the whole study: The collaborator samples originated in the United States, Italy and Spain and spanned the acute and convalescent phases of COVID-19. The material from the prospective study consisted of cDNA or gDNA derived from T cells, B-cell-depleted T cells, or PBMCs. Deeply sampled blood TCRbeta repertoires from subjects exposed to, actively infected with, or recovered from COVID-19 were included in the dataset. A freely available public database, intended as a resource for researchers studying the immune response to SARS-CoV-2, is where the repertoires were released. The samples were drawn from the first 160 participants of the ongoing ImmuneRACE study and from 950 to 1,500 subjects provided by 6 global collaborators. The sample metadata nearly always contained a de-identified subject ID, COVID-19 status, age in years and sex. Where available, HLA class I and class II types were obtained from metadata supplied by the sample provider rather than from assay-based typing. Overall results and qualifications from the work: Clinical and demographic metadata were provided uncurated, with the amount varying by source and participant.

Concerning this clone: Its antigen is currently not known. Nothing much larger sits one base from this clone, and base qualities are not available.

In the germline V gene, CDR1 corresponds to SNHLY and CDR2 to FYNNEI. The CDR3 runs 15 amino acids, cysteine and phenylalanine included. Just the 45-base CDR3 DNA is kept, in frame starting at base 1. V is pruned by 6 bases and J by 2 bases, leaving 7 bases of the junction without a gene match. The immunoSEQ Assay, a bias-controlled multiplex PCR, was used to amplify TCRbeta CDR3 regions from genomic DNA. The paper's processing steps were these. Within the assay, amplification of reference gene primers was used to estimate how many nucleated cells each sample contained. Sequence reads were collapsed and filtered to measure the absolute abundance of every unique TCRbeta CDR3 rearrangement. Productive Simpson clonality was computed per sample as the square root of Simpson's diversity index over productive rearrangements. The table comes from immuneACCESS by way of TCRdb, which keeps in-frame sequences with V and J called. Part of the clones is missing from these tables; in studies checked, under half for an unresolved V gene and the rest for unknown reasons. V, J and clone size were drawn from that table, and D and trimming were deduced from the DNA. The table for this sample lists 200,000 or so clones; 80% of them were counted only once. The ten most abundant clones make up 7% to 8.5% of the sample.

In the prospective study, participants were about 18 to 100 years old, resided in under 30 geographic areas of the United States, and were enrolled through a virtual design. Cohort assignment in the prospective study relied on participant-reported clinical history from a screening survey and a study questionnaire. In the prospective study, whole blood, serum and a nasopharyngeal or oropharyngeal swab were collected from each participant by mobile phlebotomists. Additional blood draws and questionnaires over an approximately two-month period could optionally be provided by prospective study participants. Prospective study blood samples were shipped either frozen or at room temperature before DNA extraction.

The sample consisted of PBMCs or T cells enriched from blood (not recorded which). Rearrangement joined TRBV2 to TRBJ2-7, and TRBD2 aligns with 10 junction nucleotides. This sequence was found in a woman between 40 and 55 years old with acute COVID-19. The CDR3: CASRNSGGPTYEQYF. The DNA reads as follows: TGTGCCAGCAGAAATAGCGGGGGGCCTACCTACGAGCAGTACTTC.